These T cell receptor beta chains were read from a single sample in a study of graft-versus-host responses after intestinal transplantation. No cognate antigen is known for these TCRs. Only in-frame clones appear in the TCRdb table, and some are missing; sequencing was by immunoSEQ multiplex PCR. The sample carries approximately 97,000 clones, 85% to 95% recorded once. The starting material was unstimulated CD8+ T cells sorted from spleen or lymph node cells, obtained before transplant. Receptors originate from a human donor who was the organ donor for an intestinal transplant. Each CDR3 is given with its conserved first and last residue. A D gene is named only where the DNA matches it firmly. Some rows mark clone size as missing; the rest say once, few, many or name a class of expanded clone.

abundance	j_gene	len	v_gene	d_gene	CDR3nt	CDR3aa
.	TRBJ2-7	13	TRBV5-4	TRBD1	TGTGCCAGCGGGACAGTTTTTTCCTACGAGCAGTACTTC	CASGTVFSYEQYF
.	TRBJ2-3	13	TRBV6-5	.	TGTGCCAGCGTCCCATGGGGGGAGCGTACGCAGTATTTT	CASVPWGERTQYF
.	TRBJ2-5	17	TRBV5-5	TRBD1	TGTGCCAGCAGCTACAGTCCCGGGACAGGGATTGAGAAGACCCAGTACTTC	CASSYSPGTGIEKTQYF
.	TRBJ1-2	14	TRBV27	TRBD1	TGTGCCAGCAGCCGGGACAGGGATTTGGATGGCTACACCTTC	CASSRDRDLDGYTF
.	TRBJ2-1	16	TRBV10-3	.	TGTGCCATCAGGAGCCTCGGGGTGGATAGATACAATGAGCAGTTCTTC	CAIRSLGVDRYNEQFF
.	TRBJ2-1	16	TRBV5-1	TRBD2	TGCGCCAGCAGCTTGACCTTGGCGGGGGGGTACAATGAGCAGTTCTTC	CASSLTLAGGYNEQFF
.	TRBJ2-2	17	TRBV4-2	TRBD1	TGTGCCAGCAGCCCCCCCCGGGACAGGGGTGTTCCCGGGGAGCTGTTTTTT	CASSPPRDRGVPGELFF
.	TRBJ1-2	16	TRBV4-1	TRBD1	TGCGCCAGCAGCCAAGATTTTGGCAGGGGGGTCTATGGCTACACCTTC	CASSQDFGRGVYGYTF
.	TRBJ2-5	17	TRBV28	TRBD1	TGTGCCAGCAGTCAGAAAAGAGTGGACAGGGCGCAAGAGACCCAGTACTTC	CASSQKRVDRAQETQYF
once	TRBJ2-1	14	TRBV27	.	TGTGCCAGCAGTTTAGGGAGAAACTACAATGAGCAGTTCTTC	CASSLGRNYNEQFF
.	TRBJ2-7	17	TRBV28	TRBD1	TGTGCCAGCAGCAGGGACAGGGGGCTTTTCGGTGCCTACGAGCAGTACTTC	CASSRDRGLFGAYEQYF
.	TRBJ2-2	15	TRBV4-1	.	TGCGCCAGCAGCCGACCCGACAGGAACACCGGGGAGCTGTTTTTT	CASSRPDRNTGELFF
.	TRBJ2-3	15	TRBV7-3	TRBD2	TGTGCCAGCAGCGGTAGCGGGAGGGAGGTAGATACGCAGTATTTT	CASSGSGREVDTQYF
.	TRBJ2-1	15	TRBV10-1	TRBD2	TGCGCCAGCAGTGATCTCTGGGAGGGCCTCGATGAGCAGTTCTTC	CASSDLWEGLDEQFF